The 18 T cell receptor beta chains given below trace back to one sample, sequenced in a study of memory CD4+ T cells and cytomegalovirus serostatus. The assay was immunoSEQ multiplex PCR, and TCRdb's table has in-frame clones only and misses some. The sample records 70,000 to 95,000 clones, 80% being singletons. The sort gate was single viable CD3+CD4+CD8-CD45RO+ cells for memory CD4+ T cells. The sequenced sample was memory CD4+ T cells from blood. These receptors were collected from an adult in good health and CMV-seronegative.

This chain joins TRBV4-2 and TRBJ1-2, with TRBD1 identical over 9 bases. There are 15 residues in the CDR3. CDR1 LGHNA and CDR2 YNFKEQ come from the germline V gene. V dropped 0 bases and J dropped 8; count of bases not matched to a gene: 7. The CDR3 region has the DNA TGTGCCAGCAGCCAAGAAGGAGGACAGGGGATCGGCTACACCTTC. Residues: CASSQEGGQGIGYTF.

The chain carries TRBV7-3 and TRBJ2-6, with D possibly being TRBD1 (6 bases). V was shortened by 7 bases and J by 1 base, with 14 bases between the two germline ends. The CDR3 runs to 16 residues. Germline CDR1 is SGHTA and CDR2 is FQGTGA. The CDR3 bases are TGTGCCAGCACCCTAGAGGGGGTGTCTGGGGCCAACGTCCTGACTTTC. Translated, it gives CASTLEGVSGANVLTF.

The chain uses TRBV6-4 and TRBJ1-2; the match to TRBD1 covers 8 bases. V gave up 7 bases and J gave up 4 bases; unmatched junction bases: 11. The CDR3 spans 15 residues. Germline assignment: CDR1 MRHNA and CDR2 SNTAGT. For the CDR3, the DNA is TGTGCCAGCAATTCTGGACAGGGCGGCGTCTATGGCTACACCTTC. Amino acids: CASNSGQGGVYGYTF.

The V gene is TRBV6-1, the J gene TRBJ2-2; the D gene is possibly TRBD2 (5 bases). The CDR3 runs 15 residues. V was cut by 7 bases and J by 0 bases, with 12 bases left in between. Germline CDR1 MNHNS, CDR2 SASEGT. CDR3 DNA: TGTGCCAGCATACCGGGGAACGCGAACACCGGGGAGCTGTTTTTT. Translating it yields CASIPGNANTGELFF.

V gene TRBV30 combines with J gene TRBJ2-7, with 9 bases aligning to TRBD1. Germline V lookup: CDR1 GTSNPN, CDR2 SVGIG (reference sequence). Germline trimming cut 7 bases from V and 3 bases from J; bases unmatched to any gene: 7. This CDR3 has 13 residues. Here the CDR3 DNA reads TGTGCCTTAGACGGGACAGGGTTCTACGAGCAGTACTTC. It yields the protein CALDGTGFYEQYF.

This chain uses TRBV7-8 with TRBJ2-2; 7 nucleotides match TRBD1. CDR3 length: 17 residues. V dropped 2 bases and J dropped 5; count of bases not matched to a gene: 11. Germline lookup yields CDR1 SGHVS and CDR2 FQNEAQ. CDR3 amino acids: CASSLLQGVSNTGELFF. For the CDR3, the DNA is TGTGCCAGCAGCTTATTGCAGGGGGTTTCTAATACCGGGGAGCTGTTTTTT.

This rearrangement joins TRBV18 to TRBJ2-7; 7 nucleotides line up with TRBD1. Trimming cost V 4 bases and J 2 bases; bases outside gene matches: 2. The germline V gene has CDR1 KGHSH and CDR2 LQKENI. This CDR3 has 13 amino acids. This CDR3 reads CASSLDRAYEQYF. The CDR3 region has the DNA TGTGCCAGCTCACTTGACAGGGCCTACGAGCAGTACTTC.

The gene calls are TRBV2 and TRBJ2-7; D call uncertain. Trimming stripped 6 bases from V and 0 bases from J, with 12 bases between. The CDR3 has 14 residues. Germline V CDR1 and CDR2: SNHLY, FYNNEI. CDR3: CASRLEEISYEQYF. The DNA for the CDR3 is TGTGCCAGCAGATTGGAAGAGATCTCCTACGAGCAGTACTTC.

The chain carries TRBV19 and TRBJ1-1, with 9 bases lining up with TRBD1. There are 14 residues in the CDR3. V trimming: 7 bases; J trimming: 4 bases; junction bases outside the gene matches: 7. The germline gives CDR1 LNHDA, CDR2 SQIVND (reference sequence). Here the CDR3 DNA reads TGTGCCAGTATGTCGGACAGGGGAGTCACTGAAGCTTTCTTT. It specifies CASMSDRGVTEAFF.

The chain employs TRBV7-9 and TRBJ1-1, with D unclear. Germline loops: CDR1 SEHNR, CDR2 FQNEAQ (reference sequence). V gave up 1 base and J gave up 2 bases, with 17 bases separating them. The CDR3 totals 17 residues. CDR3: CASSLGFVSISNTEAFF. CDR3 DNA: TGTGCCAGCAGCTTAGGGTTTGTGAGTATATCCAACACTGAAGCTTTCTTT.

This clone has a handful of counts. The chain recombines TRBV7-3 with TRBJ2-3; D is unclear. CDR1 and CDR2 from the germline V gene are SGHTA and FQGTGA. This CDR3 is 12 amino acids long. Trimming cost V 5 bases and J 2 bases, with 5 bases left between them. CDR3 region: CASSPDTDTQYF. The CDR3 DNA follows: TGTGCCAGCAGCCCCGACACAGATACGCAGTATTTT.

This clone was seen only once. DNA of the CDR3: TGTGCCAGCAGCAACGGACAGGGAGAGCAGTACTTC. Its protein is CASSNGQGEQYF. The V and J genes are TRBV7-3 and TRBJ2-7, with 8 positions matching TRBD1. Per the germline V gene, CDR1 is SGHTA and CDR2 is FQGTGA. The CDR3 covers 12 residues. After removal of 5 bases from V and 7 bases from J, the junction contained 4 bases not matched to a gene. Complete variable domain (other parts from reference TRBV7-3 and TRBJ2-7): GAGVSQTPSNKVTEKGKYVELRCDPISGHTALYWYRQSLGQGPEFLIYFQGTGAADDSGLPNDRFFAVRPEGSVSTLKIQRTERGDSAVYLCASSNGQGEQYFGPGTRLTVT.

This clone has a single count. This chain connects TRBV19 to TRBJ1-5, with D unresolved. The germline V gene has CDR1 LNHDA and CDR2 SQIVND (reference sequence). Between the trimmed V and J ends, which lost 6 bases and 3 bases, there was a span of 9 bases. The CDR3 covers 13 residues. The CDR3, as DNA: TGTGCCAGTAGCGCTGACATCAATCAGCCCCAGCATTTT. It yields the protein CASSADINQPQHF.

The chain couples TRBV19 to TRBJ2-7, with D hard to call. The germline CDR1 and CDR2 sequences are LNHDA and SQIVND (reference sequence). V lost 5 bases and J lost 2, with 10 bases in between. This CDR3 is built from 13 residues. CDR3 amino acids: CASSLGGTYEQYF. CDR3 DNA sequence: TGTGCCAGTAGTCTAGGCGGAACCTACGAGCAGTACTTC.

As for this clone: One junction end disagrees with the germline gene, perhaps due to a read error. Here the CDR3 DNA reads TGTGCTAGCAGCCGAGACAGGGGCGAGAATGAAAAACTGTTTTTT. Encoded protein: CASSRDRGENEKLFF. The chain links TRBV7-7 to TRBJ1-4; 8 bases fit TRBD1. This CDR3 contains 15 residues. Germline lookup yields CDR1 SSHAT and CDR2 FNYEAQ (reference sequence).

V usage is TRBV11-2 and J usage is TRBJ2-3, with 11 bases lining up with TRBD2. CDR3 length equals 18 residues. The V and J ends lost 5 bases and 2 bases, in that order; junction bases with no gene match: 12. The V gene's germline CDR1 is SGHAT and CDR2 FQNNGV. The CDR3 region has the DNA TGTGCCAGCAGCCCCTGGGGTAGCGGGGGGGCCGTCACAGATACGCAGTATTTT. The encoded protein is CASSPWGSGGAVTDTQYF.

This chain uses TRBV2 with TRBJ2-3; no reliable D call. The germline gives CDR1 SNHLY, CDR2 FYNNEI. V was shortened by 4 bases and J by 6 bases, with 11 bases between the two germline ends. The CDR3 runs to 13 residues. CDR3 protein: CASSGGSADTQYF. The CDR3, as DNA: TGTGCCAGCAGTGGTGGGTCCGCGGATACGCAGTATTTT. Using reference TRBV2 and TRBJ2-3 for the parts outside the CDR3, the full variable domain is EPEVTQTPSHQVTQMGQEVILRCVPISNHLYFYWYRQILGQKVEFLVSFYNNEISEKSEIFDDQFSVERPDGSNFTLKIRSTKLEDSAMYFCASSGGSADTQYFGPGTRLTVL.

This clone has only a few counts. The CDR3 reads CASSEGLQETQYF. CDR3 DNA: TGCGCCAGCAGTGAGGGCCTCCAAGAGACCCAGTACTTC. The chain combines TRBV10-1 with TRBJ2-5, with D unresolved. The CDR3 consists of 13 residues. Looked up from germline, CDR1 is WNHNN and CDR2 is SYGVQD (reference sequence). The ends were cut back, 2 bases at V and 1 base at J, with 5 bases in the middle.